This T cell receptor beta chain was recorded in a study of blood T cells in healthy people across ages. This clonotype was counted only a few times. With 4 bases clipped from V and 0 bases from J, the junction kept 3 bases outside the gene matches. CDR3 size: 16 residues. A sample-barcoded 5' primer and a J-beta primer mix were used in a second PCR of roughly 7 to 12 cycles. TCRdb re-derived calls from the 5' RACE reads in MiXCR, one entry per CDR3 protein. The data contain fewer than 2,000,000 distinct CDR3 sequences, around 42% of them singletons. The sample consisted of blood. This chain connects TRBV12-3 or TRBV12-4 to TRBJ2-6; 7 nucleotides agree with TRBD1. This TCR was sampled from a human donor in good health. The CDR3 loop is CASSSTGSSGANVLTF. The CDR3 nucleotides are TGTGCCAGCAGTTCGACAGGGAGCTCTGGGGCCAACGTCCTGACTTTC.